This TCR beta chain was sequenced during a study of shared clonotypes between healthy human individuals. Sequenced by immunoSEQ multiplex PCR; TCRdb stores in-frame clones only, minus some. In the table there are approximately 470,000 clones, roughly 80% of which are singletons. The germline gives CDR1 MGHRA, CDR2 YSYEKL. V shed 2 bases and J shed 5 bases, with 18 bases lying between them. The CDR3 loop spans 16 amino acids. Material for sequencing was PBMCs. The receptor was derived from a woman between 40 and 50 years old in good health. Some clones in this sample may be carry-over from other donors' samples. This chain joins TRBV4-1 and TRBJ2-5; a possible D gene is TRBD2 (6 bases). CDR3 nucleotides: TGCGCCAGCAGCCAACGCTTGGGGGGAGGAAGGGAGACCCAGTACTTC. Its protein is CASSQRLGGGRETQYF.